One sample yielded the 19 T cell receptor beta chains listed below, sequenced in a study of CD8 T cells in Susac syndrome. Random-hexamer reverse transcription was applied to roughly 0.5 to 1 ug RNA. Each CDR3 protein gets one entry after TCRdb re-called the immunoSEQ multiplex PCR reads with MiXCR. Of 200,000 to 250,000 distinct CDR3 sequences listed, 92% are singletons. The specimen sequenced was CD8+ T cells from PBMCs. Receptors originate from a human donor with multiple sclerosis.

The chain employs TRBV29-1 and TRBJ1-4, with D hard to call. V lost 4 bases, J lost 5 bases, and 8 bases lay in between. Germline assignment: CDR1 SQVTM and CDR2 ANQGSEA. The CDR3 consists of 12 residues. The CDR3: CSVAVLNEKLFF. The DNA for the CDR3 is TGCAGCGTTGCAGTCTTGAATGAAAAACTGTTTTTT.

The chain employs TRBV27 and TRBJ2-7; D is possibly TRBD1 or TRBD2 (5 bases each). The CDR3 consists of 13 residues. V was trimmed by 3 bases and J by 2 bases, leaving 8 bases between them. Germline CDR1 is MNHEY and CDR2 is SMNVEV (reference sequence). The CDR3 loop is CASSLGPPYEQYF. The CDR3 region has the DNA TGTGCCAGCAGTTTGGGACCTCCCTACGAGCAGTACTTC.

This clonotype came up once. The chain uses TRBV7-9 and TRBJ2-2; TRBD1 matches at 7 bases. This CDR3 region has 17 residues. V shed 4 bases, J shed 0 bases, and the junction held 8 bases outside the gene matches. CDR1 is SEHNR, CDR2 FQNEAQ, per germline (reference sequence). CDR3 nucleotides: TGTGCCAGCAGCTCCACCCGGACAGGAACGAACACCGGGGAGCTGTTTTTT. Its protein is CASSSTRTGTNTGELFF.

The chain links TRBV13 to TRBJ2-7; tentatively, D is TRBD1 (6 bases). The CDR3 extends over 15 amino acids. Germline V gene data show CDR1 as PRHDT and CDR2 as FYEKMQ (reference sequence). V was pared by 5 bases and J by 7 bases, with 21 bases between. Here the CDR3 DNA reads TGTGCCAGCAGCACTCGAGGGGGTCCGGTGGGAGAGCAGTACTTC. This codes for CASSTRGGPVGEQYF.

The gene calls are TRBV13 and TRBJ1-2; the D is unclear. Germline V gives CDR1 PRHDT, CDR2 FYEKMQ (reference sequence). CDR3 size: 14 residues. V dropped 1 base and J dropped 4 bases, with 10 bases sitting between them. The CDR3 loop is CASSLASGIYGYTF. In DNA form, the CDR3 reads TGTGCCAGCAGCTTAGCCTCCGGAATCTATGGCTACACCTTC.

The rearrangement links TRBV6-4 to TRBJ2-1, with 8 bases lining up with TRBD2. The CDR3 totals 15 residues. Unmatched junction bases numbered 3, after V lost 0 bases and J lost 5 bases. Germline V gene lookup returns CDR1 MRHNA and CDR2 SNTAGT. The CDR3 region has the DNA TGTGCCAGCAGTGACTCGGCGGGGGGAAACAATGAGCAGTTCTTC. It is translated as CASSDSAGGNNEQFF.

V gene TRBV29-1 combines with J gene TRBJ2-2; 9 bases map to TRBD2. Germline V gene data show CDR1 as SQVTM and CDR2 as ANQGSEA. Trimming cost V 3 bases and J 4 bases; bases outside gene matches: 6. The CDR3 spans 15 residues. The CDR3 sequence is CSVDAGGPGTGELFF. CDR3 sequence (DNA): TGCAGCGTTGACGCGGGAGGGCCCGGCACCGGGGAGCTGTTTTTT.

The chain has TRBV14 and TRBJ2-7; D may match TRBD1 or TRBD2 (5 bases each). CDR1 and CDR2 (germline): SGHDN, FVKESK. The CDR3 contains 17 residues. The V and J ends lost 0 bases and 3 bases respectively, with 18 bases between them. Here the CDR3 DNA reads TGTGCCAGCAGCCAAGATCTGCCAGGGAGCCTCTACTACGAGCAGTACTTC. Its protein product is CASSQDLPGSLYYEQYF.

The V call is TRBV6-5, the J call TRBJ1-1; no firm D call. V shed 5 bases and J shed 0 bases, with 10 bases lying between them. The V gene's germline CDR1 is MNHEY and CDR2 SVGAGI. The CDR3 has 14 amino acids. The chain's CDR3 is CASSQMIMNTEAFF. The CDR3 bases are TGTGCCAGCAGTCAAATGATCATGAACACTGAAGCTTTCTTT.

The chain employs TRBV19 and TRBJ2-1; a possible D gene is TRBD2 (6 bases). Trimming cost V 1 base and J 15 bases, with 13 bases left between them. The CDR3 extends over 12 amino acids. The germline CDR1 and CDR2 sequences are LNHDA and SQIVND (reference sequence). The CDR3 loop is CASSIGQEGPFF. In DNA, the CDR3 is TGTGCCAGTAGTATAGGCCAGGAGGGCCCGTTCTTC.

The CDR3: CASSLDGLSSYEQYF. The CDR3 DNA is TGTGCCAGCAGCTTGGACGGGCTGAGCTCCTACGAGCAGTACTTC. This rearrangement joins TRBV5-6 to TRBJ2-7; no clear D gene. This CDR3 region has 15 residues. The germline CDR1 and CDR2 sequences are SGHDT and YYEEEE. V was clipped by 0 bases and J by 0 bases, with 10 bases between them.

The chain joins TRBV3-1 to TRBJ1-2, with D possibly matching TRBD1 (5 bases). Germline loops: CDR1 LGHDT, CDR2 YNNKEL (reference sequence). This CDR3 has 14 residues. With 3 bases removed from V and 6 bases from J, the gap between germline ends came to 14 bases. The CDR3 DNA follows: TGTGCCAGCAGCCATGAGGGGCTGGGAGATGGCTACACCTTC. Protein: CASSHEGLGDGYTF. Combining the CDR3 with reference TRBV3-1 and TRBJ1-2 gives the whole variable domain DTAVSQTPKYLVTQMGNDKSIKCEQNLGHDTMYWYKQDSKKFLKIMFSYNNKELIINETVPNRFSPKSPDKAHLNLHINSLELGDSAVYFCASSHEGLGDGYTFGSGTRLTVV.

The chain is built from TRBV7-2 and TRBJ2-7, with 11 nucleotides matching TRBD2. CDR1 and CDR2 (germline): SGHTA, FQGNSA. This CDR3 is 15 amino acids long. V trimming: 8 bases; J trimming: 6 bases; junction bases outside the gene matches: 12. This chain's CDR3 is CASGLLAGGPGEQYF. The CDR3 nucleotides read TGTGCCAGCGGACTTCTAGCGGGAGGCCCAGGCGAGCAGTACTTC.

This rearrangement joins TRBV14 to TRBJ2-1, with 9 nucleotides matching TRBD2. V trimming: 0 bases; J trimming: 7 bases; junction bases outside the gene matches: 7. The CDR3 is 16 residues long. Germline V gives CDR1 SGHDN, CDR2 FVKESK. CDR3 in DNA: TGTGCCAGCAGCCAAGAATCCCTAGCGGGGAGGAATGAGCAGTTCTTC. Protein product: CASSQESLAGRNEQFF. Supplemented by reference TRBV14 and TRBJ2-1, the full variable domain reads EAGVTQFPSHSVIEKGQTVTLRCDPISGHDNLYWYRRVMGKEIKFLLHFVKESKQDESGMPNNRFLAERTGGTYSTLKVQPAELEDSGVYFCASSQESLAGRNEQFFGPGTRLTVL.

The V gene is TRBV7-9, the J gene TRBJ2-7; possibly TRBD2 for D (6 bases). This CDR3 has 13 residues. The V gene's germline CDR1 is SEHNR and CDR2 FQNEAQ (reference sequence). The V end lost 2 bases, the J end lost 7 bases, and 12 bases lay between the germline ends. In DNA form, the CDR3 reads TGTGCCAGCAGCTTATTCGGGAGCGAGGAGCAGTACTTC. This encodes CASSLFGSEEQYF.

The J gene is TRBJ2-7, the V gene TRBV14; TRBD1 agrees at 9 bases. The CDR3 is 15 amino acids. Losses at the gene ends were 5 bases for V and 0 bases for J; bases not matched to a gene: 5. Germline V gene lookup returns CDR1 SGHDN and CDR2 FVKESK. As DNA, the CDR3 is TGTGCCAGCAGCAAACCGGGACAGGGCTCCTACGAGCAGTACTTC. Amino acids: CASSKPGQGSYEQYF.

The chain joins TRBV11-1 to TRBJ2-3; D unresolved. The V and J ends lost 7 bases and 4 bases respectively, with 21 bases between them. CDR1 SGHAT and CDR2 FQDESV come from the germline V gene (reference sequence). The CDR3 is made up of 16 amino acids. CDR3: CASTKTRDPSADTQYF. The CDR3 DNA reads as TGTGCCAGCACCAAAACCCGAGACCCCTCCGCAGATACGCAGTATTTT.

This clonotype was recorded only once. The V call is TRBV11-2, the J call TRBJ2-1; TRBD2 aligns across 14 bases. V lost 1 base and J lost 5; bases outside the gene matches: 7. Looked up from germline, CDR1 is SGHAT and CDR2 is FQNNGV. The CDR3 is made up of 18 amino acids. In DNA form, the CDR3 reads TGTGCCAGCAGCTTAGGACTAGCGGGAGGGCCGGAGCACAATGAGCAGTTCTTC. It yields the protein CASSLGLAGGPEHNEQFF.

CDR3 protein: CSVKEGNYEQYF. As DNA, the CDR3 is TGCAGCGTTAAGGAGGGAAACTACGAGCAGTACTTC. The genes are TRBV29-1 and TRBJ2-7, with a weak D call TRBD2 (6 bases). CDR3 length: 12 residues. Per the germline V gene, CDR1 is SQVTM and CDR2 is ANQGSEA. V was clipped by 5 bases and J by 3 bases, with 11 bases between them.